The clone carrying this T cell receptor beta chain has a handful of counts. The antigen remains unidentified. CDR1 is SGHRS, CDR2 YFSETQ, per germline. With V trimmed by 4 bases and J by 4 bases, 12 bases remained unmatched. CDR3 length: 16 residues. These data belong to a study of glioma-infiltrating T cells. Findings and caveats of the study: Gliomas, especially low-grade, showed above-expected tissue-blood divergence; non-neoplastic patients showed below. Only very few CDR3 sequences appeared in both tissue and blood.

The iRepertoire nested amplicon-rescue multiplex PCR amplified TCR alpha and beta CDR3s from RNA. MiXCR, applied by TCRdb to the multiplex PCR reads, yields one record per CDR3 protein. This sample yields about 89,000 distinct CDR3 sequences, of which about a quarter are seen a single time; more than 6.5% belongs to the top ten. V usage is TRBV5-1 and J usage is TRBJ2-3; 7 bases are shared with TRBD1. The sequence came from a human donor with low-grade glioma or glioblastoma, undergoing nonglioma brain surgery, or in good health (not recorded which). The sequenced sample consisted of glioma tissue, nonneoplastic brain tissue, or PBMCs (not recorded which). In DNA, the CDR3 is TGCGCCAGCAGCCCCCCGGTACAGGGGCCCTCAGATACGCAGTATTTT. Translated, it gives CASSPPVQGPSDTQYF. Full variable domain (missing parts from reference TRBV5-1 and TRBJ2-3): KAGVTQTPRYLIKTRGQQVTLSCSPISGHRSVSWYQQTPGQGLQFLFEYFSETQRNKGNFPGRFSGRQFSNSRSEMNVSTLELGDSALYLCASSPPVQGPSDTQYFGPGTRLTVL.